The clone carrying this TCR beta chain was seen repeatedly, ten times or more. Its antigen is not known. TCRdb used MiXCR to reprocess the RT-PCR reads, holding one entry per CDR3 protein. This repertoire shows fewer than 800,000 distinct CDR3 sequences, 15% to 18% found once; its top ten account for 11%. The CDR3 contains 15 residues. Per the germline V gene, CDR1 is SGHRS and CDR2 is YFSETQ. The ends lost 0 bases at V and 10 bases at J; junction bases unmatched: 5. This sample was taken from a study of response to subunit inactivated influenza vaccine. Findings and caveats of the study: Few additional T cells are recruited per seasonal influenza vaccination, authors suggested.

The clonotype originates from a man in his forties or fifties who received an inactivated influenza vaccine. The chain combines TRBV5-1 with TRBJ1-6, with 9 nucleotides matching TRBD1. Sequencing was performed on PBMCs from blood, taken about 11 days after vaccination. The CDR3 sequence: CASSLAGQGRSPLHF. The CDR3 bases are TGCGCCAGCAGCTTGGCGGGACAGGGAAGATCACCCCTCCACTTT.